These 4 T cell receptor beta chains were all obtained from the same sample, sequenced in a study of blood T cell repertoires in COVID-19. Some clones are missing from TCRdb's copy, which holds only in-frame ones; the method was immunoSEQ multiplex PCR. The data hold under 200,000 clones, with 70% to 90% observed a single time. Sequencing was carried out using peripheral blood. Receptor source: a man aged 55 to 70 with active or convalescent COVID-19.

The V call is TRBV19, the J call TRBJ1-5, with 9 positions matching TRBD1. The length of the CDR3 is 15 residues. The trim removed 5 bases at V and 5 bases at J, leaving 7 bases unmatched. CDR1 is LNHDA, CDR2 SQIVND, per germline (reference sequence). The CDR3 here is CASSPDRGVYQPQHF. For the CDR3, the DNA is TGTGCCAGTAGTCCGGACAGGGGAGTCTATCAGCCCCAGCATTTT.

The V call is TRBV3-1 (or the pseudogene TRBV3-2), the J call TRBJ1-2; D is unclear. Trimming shortened V by 4 bases and J by 7 bases, and 25 bases separated the two germline ends. The germline V gene has CDR1 LGHDT and CDR2 YNNKEL (reference sequence). The CDR3 has 17 amino acids. The CDR3 reads CASSRTTGIPLGFGYTF. Written as DNA, the CDR3 is TGTGCCAGCAGCCGCACTACCGGGATCCCCTTGGGTTTTGGCTACACCTTC.

The V call is TRBV2, the J call TRBJ2-2; the D gene is possibly TRBD1 (7 bases). The CDR3 is made up of 14 amino acids. V was trimmed by 8 bases and J by 6 bases, leaving 16 bases between them. Germline values: CDR1 SNHLY, CDR2 FYNNEI. The CDR3 loop is CASRGRTGAGELFF. The CDR3 DNA sequence: TGTGCCAGCCGGGGGCGAACAGGGGCCGGGGAGCTGTTTTTT.

CDR3 sequence: CASSQAKLRGRITGELFF. The CDR3 region has the DNA TGCGCCAGCAGCCAAGCAAAGCTCAGGGGGCGTATCACCGGGGAGCTGTTTTTT. The chain uses TRBV4-1 and TRBJ2-2, with TRBD1 matching over 8 bases. CDR3 length: 18 amino acids. With 1 base clipped from V and 4 bases from J, the junction kept 11 bases outside the gene matches. From germline, CDR1 is MGHRA and CDR2 YSYEKL.